Listed here is a single TCR beta chain. What it binds is unknown. These data come from a study of cytomegalovirus exposure and HLA in healthy donors. Study results and limitations: In vitro data verified a few CMV-associated chains as specific for CMV antigens.

Germline values: CDR1 SGDLS, CDR2 YYNGEE. V shed 3 bases and J shed 7 bases, with 16 bases lying between them. This CDR3 is built from 15 residues. Assay used: immunoSEQ multiplex PCR; TCRdb lists only in-frame clones, some missing. The sample includes just over 80,000 clones, 95% to 97% of them seen just once. This clonotype was obtained from a woman younger than 35 in good health and CMV-seronegative. This chain uses TRBV9 with TRBJ1-4; no clear D gene. The sample comprised PBMCs. DNA of the CDR3: TGTGCCAGCAGCGCCCGGGGAGATCTCGGTGAAAAACTGTTTTTT. It encodes CASSARGDLGEKLFF.